A selection of T cell receptor beta chains follows, all from one sample in a study of long-term antiretroviral therapy in people with HIV. Profiled with immunoSEQ multiplex PCR; TCRdb holds only in-frame clones, not every one. The sample has tens of thousands of clones; over 80% are singletons. The sequences come from unsorted PBMCs, collected 2.7 to 2.8 years after starting antiretroviral therapy. These receptors were taken from a man aged 30 to 39 with HIV. The CDR3 runs from the conserved cysteine through the conserved F or W. D genes are given only for firm matches. Expanded clones get a size class; other rows say once, few or many, or leave the size out.

>NA|once|17|TRBJ1-2|TRBV15
CATSRESIGASFYGYTF
TGTGCCACCAGCAGAGAAAGTATAGGGGCAAGCTTCTATGGCTACACCTTC
>NA|NA|14|TRBJ1-1|TRBV7-9
CASSLTGKNTEAFF
TGTGCCAGCAGCTTAACAGGGAAGAACACTGAAGCTTTCTTT
>TRBD1|once|12|TRBJ2-1|TRBV28
CASRRGTVEQFF
TGTGCCAGCAGGAGGGGGACAGTCGAGCAGTTCTTC
>NA|NA|16|TRBJ2-2|TRBV29-1
CSVVFSGRLGTGELFF
TGCAGCGTTGTATTTTCGGGCAGGCTGGGCACCGGGGAGCTGTTTTTT
>TRBD2|NA|18|TRBJ2-2|TRBV7-3
CASSLGRPGLASTGELFF
TGTGCCAGCAGCTTGGGACGACCGGGACTAGCGAGCACCGGGGAGCTGTTTTTT
>NA|once|13|TRBJ2-5|TRBV2
CASSARGSETQYF
TGTGCCAGCAGTGCACGGGGGAGTGAGACCCAGTACTTC
>NA|NA|17|TRBJ2-7|TRBV7-8
CASSLGGAGTFPYEQYF
TGTGCCAGCAGCTTAGGGGGGGCCGGGACCTTCCCCTACGAGCAGTACTTC
>TRBD1|few|16|TRBJ1-5|TRBV7-2
CASARTGGLTNQPQHF
TGTGCCAGCGCGAGGACAGGGGGCCTAACTAATCAGCCCCAGCATTTT
>NA|NA|18|TRBJ1-6|TRBV4-2
CASSQDSTGGTGNSPLHF
TGTGCCAGCAGCCAAGATTCCACCGGGGGGACTGGGAATTCACCCCTCCACTTT
>TRBD1|NA|14|TRBJ1-5|TRBV13
CASSLGQGGQPQHF
TGTGCCAGCAGCTTGGGACAGGGGGGACAGCCCCAGCATTTT
>NA|NA|18|TRBJ2-2|TRBV6-1
CASSEYSGAGGNTGELFF
TGTGCCAGCAGTGAATATTCAGGGGCTGGGGGGAACACCGGGGAGCTGTTTTTT
>NA|NA|14|TRBJ2-7|TRBV9
CASSDGGVLNEQYF
TGTGCCAGCAGCGATGGGGGAGTCCTGAACGAGCAGTACTTC
>NA|NA|12|TRBJ2-2|TRBV19
CASRGAAGELFF
TGTGCCAGTAGGGGCGCGGCCGGGGAGCTGTTTTTT
>NA|NA|16|TRBJ2-7|TRBV27
CASSSRDSRNSYEQYF
TGTGCCAGCAGTTCGAGGGACTCCCGAAATTCTTACGAGCAGTACTTC
>TRBD2|NA|15|TRBJ2-1|TRBV5-4
CASSLGGSSYNEQFF
TGTGCCAGCAGCTTGGGCGGGAGCTCCTACAATGAGCAGTTCTTC
>NA|NA|14|TRBJ1-5|TRBV7-9
CASSPMPGNQPQHF
TGTGCCAGCAGCCCAATGCCCGGGAATCAGCCCCAGCATTTT
>TRBD1|NA|15|TRBJ1-5|TRBV7-2
CASTTGTGGHQPQHF
TGTGCCAGCACCACCGGGACAGGGGGCCATCAGCCCCAGCATTTT
>NA|NA|16|TRBJ1-5|TRBV6-1
CASSEGPGVANQPQHF
TGTGCCAGCAGTGAGGGGCCAGGCGTAGCCAATCAGCCCCAGCATTTT
>NA|NA|15|TRBJ1-1|TRBV5-6
CASSLPGSENTEAFF
TGTGCCAGCAGCCTGCCAGGGTCGGAGAACACTGAAGCTTTCTTT
>NA|NA|15|TRBJ2-2|TRBV10-3
CAISGLGANTGELFF
TGTGCCATCAGTGGCCTAGGAGCGAACACCGGGGAGCTGTTTTTT
>NA|few|12|TRBJ1-6|TRBV2
CASSNSNSPLHF
TGTGCCAGCAGTAACAGCAATTCACCCCTCCACTTT
>NA|few|14|TRBJ1-1|TRBV5-4
CASSLSTANTEAFF
TGTGCCAGCAGCTTATCGACGGCAAACACTGAAGCTTTCTTT
>NA|NA|15|TRBJ1-1|TRBV27
CASSFNIKMNTEAFF
TGTGCCAGCAGTTTCAATATAAAAATGAACACTGAAGCTTTCTTT
>NA|medium-sized|13|TRBJ1-1|TRBV19
CASSIGGGDGAFF
TGTGCCAGTAGTATAGGAGGAGGGGATGGTGCTTTCTTT
>NA|NA|15|TRBJ1-6|TRBV7-9
CASRQTQAESSPLHF
TGTGCCAGCAGACAAACACAGGCTGAGAGTTCACCCCTCCACTTT
>NA|NA|14|TRBJ2-7|TRBV5-6
CASSLGGRGPEQYF
TGTGCCAGCAGCTTGGGCGGCAGGGGTCCCGAGCAGTACTTC
>TRBD1|NA|15|TRBJ1-5|TRBV27
CASSGGTDSNQPQHF
TGTGCCAGCAGTGGCGGGACAGATAGCAATCAGCCCCAGCATTTT
>NA|NA|14|TRBJ1-6|TRBV28
CASSPSGPLAPLHF
TGTGCCAGCAGTCCCTCCGGGCCCTTGGCCCCCCTCCACTTT
>NA|few|13|TRBJ1-5|TRBV27
CASSLQGGQPQHF
TGTGCCAGCAGTTTACAGGGAGGTCAGCCCCAGCATTTT
>TRBD1|NA|13|TRBJ2-5|TRBV2
CASTKGARETQYF
TGTGCCAGCACTAAGGGGGCGAGAGAGACCCAGTACTTC
>NA|NA|13|TRBJ1-3|TRBV27
CASSSEGGNTIYF
TGTGCCAGCAGTTCCGAAGGTGGAAACACCATATATTTT
>TRBD1|NA|11|TRBJ1-5|TRBV20-1
CSAWDSRGQHF
TGCAGTGCCTGGGACAGCCGAGGTCAGCATTTT
>NA|NA|11|TRBJ2-7|TRBV14
CASSPDYEQYF
TGTGCCAGCAGCCCGGACTACGAGCAGTACTTC
>TRBD1|NA|15|TRBJ2-7|TRBV7-2
CASSFLGDRVDEQYF
TGTGCCAGCAGCTTTCTTGGGGACAGGGTCGACGAGCAGTACTTC
>NA|NA|15|TRBJ2-7|TRBV13
CASSPGGGDPYEQYF
TGTGCCAGCAGCCCCGGAGGGGGGGACCCCTACGAGCAGTACTTC
>NA|NA|10|TRBJ2-7|TRBV20-1
CSAGPPEQYF
TGCAGTGCTGGGCCCCCCGAGCAGTACTTC
>NA|NA|14|TRBJ2-1|TRBV25-1
CASSELGSYNEQFF
TGTGCCAGCAGTGAATTGGGCAGCTACAATGAGCAGTTCTTC
>TRBD2|NA|16|TRBJ2-2|TRBV19
CASSIGRTSGAGELFF
TGTGCCAGTAGTATAGGAAGGACTAGTGGAGCCGGGGAGCTGTTTTTT
>TRBD2|NA|19|TRBJ2-1|TRBV27
CASSLPGLAGGHHGNEQFF
TGTGCCAGCAGCTTACCGGGACTAGCGGGGGGCCACCACGGCAATGAGCAGTTCTTC
>NA|NA|15|TRBJ1-5|TRBV6-1
CASSEWQNSNQPQHF
TGTGCCAGCAGTGAGTGGCAGAATAGCAATCAGCCCCAGCATTTT
>NA|NA|11|TRBJ1-4|TRBV30
CAWGRGEKLFF
TGTGCCTGGGGTAGGGGCGAAAAACTGTTTTTT
>TRBD1|once|14|TRBJ1-2|TRBV5-6
CASKLTGVNYGYTF
TGTGCCAGCAAACTTACAGGGGTCAACTATGGCTACACCTTC